Following are 2 T cell receptor beta chains from one sample sequenced in a study of blood T cell repertoires in COVID-19. Assay: immunoSEQ multiplex PCR; the TCRdb copy retains only in-frame clones and omits some. Of under 95,000 clones in the sample, roughly 87% were seen once. Sequencing was carried out using peripheral blood. The origin of the receptors is a woman aged 50 to 60 with acute or convalescent COVID-19.

V and J are TRBV6-6 and TRBJ2-2, with TRBD1 matching over 8 bases. CDR1 is MNHNY and CDR2 is SVGAGI in the germline V gene (reference sequence). V shed 7 bases and J 4 bases; nucleotides not matched to a gene: 5. This CDR3 comprises 14 residues. The CDR3 here is CASTQGATTGELFF. The CDR3 nucleotides read TGTGCCAGCACTCAGGGGGCGACCACCGGGGAGCTGTTTTTT.

The V gene is TRBV6-5, the J gene TRBJ2-1; 11 nucleotides line up with TRBD2. Germline V gives CDR1 MNHEY, CDR2 SVGAGI. V lost 6 bases to trimming and J lost 8 bases; unmatched junction nucleotides: 6. The CDR3 runs to 14 residues. CDR3 nucleotides: TGTGCCAGCAGCCTACTAGCGGGAGCGGATGAGCAGTTCTTC. As protein: CASSLLAGADEQFF.